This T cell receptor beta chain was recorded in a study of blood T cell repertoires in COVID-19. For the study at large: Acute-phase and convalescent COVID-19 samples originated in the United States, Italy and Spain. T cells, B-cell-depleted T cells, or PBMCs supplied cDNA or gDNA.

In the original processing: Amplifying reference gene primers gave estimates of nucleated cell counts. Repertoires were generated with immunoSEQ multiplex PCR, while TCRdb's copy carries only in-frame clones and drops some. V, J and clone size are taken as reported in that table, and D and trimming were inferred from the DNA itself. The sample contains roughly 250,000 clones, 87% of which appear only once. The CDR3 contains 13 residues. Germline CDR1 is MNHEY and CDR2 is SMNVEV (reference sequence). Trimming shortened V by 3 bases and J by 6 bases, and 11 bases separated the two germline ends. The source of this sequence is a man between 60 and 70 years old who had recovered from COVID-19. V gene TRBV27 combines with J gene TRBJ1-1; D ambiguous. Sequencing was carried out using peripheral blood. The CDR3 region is CASSFSGIAEAFF. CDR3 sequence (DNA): TGTGCCAGCAGTTTCTCGGGGATCGCTGAAGCTTTCTTT.